This T cell receptor (beta chain) was found in a study of blood T cell repertoires in COVID-19. Turning to the study itself: Sites in the United States, Italy and Spain provided acute and convalescent COVID-19 samples. T cells, B-cell-depleted T cells, or PBMCs supplied cDNA or gDNA.

Original processing methods: Amplifying reference gene primers gave estimates of nucleated cell counts. Assay: immunoSEQ multiplex PCR; the TCRdb copy retains only in-frame clones and omits some. V, J and clone size derive from that table, while D and trimming were established from the DNA sequence. Here the sample spans roughly 39,000 clones, around 87% being singletons. Germline V gene lookup returns CDR1 SEHNR and CDR2 FQNEAQ (reference sequence). The CDR3 has 18 amino acids. After removal of 1 base from V and 3 bases from J, the junction contained 11 bases not matched to a gene. The chain uses TRBV7-9 and TRBJ2-1; 8 positions agree with TRBD2. The sequenced sample was peripheral blood. The receptor comes from a man in his forties or fifties with active or convalescent COVID-19. The CDR3 region is CASSLGWGLESFYNEQFF. The CDR3 DNA reads TGTGCCAGCAGCTTAGGGTGGGGACTAGAGAGCTTCTACAATGAGCAGTTCTTC.